This T cell receptor beta chain originates from a study of regulatory T cells in long-lasting Graves disease. Time point here: newly diagnosed GD, antithyroid drugs for less than 3 months. The TCR library was prepared using RNA isolated from PBMCs. Germline lookup yields CDR1 SGHVS and CDR2 FQNEAQ. The CDR3 is 15 residues long. Trimming cost V 1 base and J 6 bases, with 13 bases left between them. In building TCR beta libraries, iRepertoire HTBI primers were used together with Arm-PCR of CDR3 regions. TCRdb processed the multiplex PCR reads anew with MiXCR; each CDR3 protein has one entry. The sample lists approximately 400,000 distinct CDR3 sequences; about 15% were seen once. This sample also appeared in a second study, on T cells in Graves' hyperthyroidism and ophthalmopathy. That source adds: Absent ophthalmopathy progression within 18 months defined stable Graves' hyperthyroidism. RT-PCR in the first round (using the HTBI primer set) targeted the TCR CDR3.

The specimen was peripheral blood mononuclear cells (PBMCs), collected at new diagnosis, from a patient treated with antithyroid drugs. The chain combines TRBV7-8 with TRBJ2-1, with D unclear. The TCR comes from a woman aged 30 to 39 with Graves disease. CDR3 residues: CASSLVLRFSNEQFF. The CDR3 nucleotides read TGTGCCAGCAGCTTAGTTCTTCGTTTTAGCAATGAGCAGTTCTTC. Together with reference TRBV7-8 and TRBJ2-1, the CDR3 gives the full variable domain: GAGVSQSPRYKVAKRGQDVALRCDPISGHVSLFWYQQALGQGPEFLTYFQNEAQLDKSGLPSDRFFAERPEGSVSTLKIQRTQQEDSAVYLCASSLVLRFSNEQFFGPGTRLTVL.